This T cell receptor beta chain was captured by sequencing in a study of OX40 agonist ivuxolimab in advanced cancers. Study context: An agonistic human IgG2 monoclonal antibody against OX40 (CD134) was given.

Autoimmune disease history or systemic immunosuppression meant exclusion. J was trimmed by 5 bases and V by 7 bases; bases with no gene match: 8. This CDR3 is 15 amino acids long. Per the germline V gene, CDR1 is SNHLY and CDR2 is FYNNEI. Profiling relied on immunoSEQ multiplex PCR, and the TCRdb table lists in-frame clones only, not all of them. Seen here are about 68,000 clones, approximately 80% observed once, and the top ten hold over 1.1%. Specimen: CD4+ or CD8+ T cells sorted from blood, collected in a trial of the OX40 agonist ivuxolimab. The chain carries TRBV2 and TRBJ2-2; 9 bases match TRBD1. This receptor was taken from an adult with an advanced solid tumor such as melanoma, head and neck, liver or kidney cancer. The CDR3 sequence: CASIGNRGRTGELFF. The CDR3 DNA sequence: TGTGCCAGCATAGGCAACAGGGGGCGGACCGGGGAGCTGTTTTTT. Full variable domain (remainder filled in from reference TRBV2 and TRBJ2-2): EPEVTQTPSHQVTQMGQEVILRCVPISNHLYFYWYRQILGQKVEFLVSFYNNEISEKSEIFDDQFSVERPDGSNFTLKIRSTKLEDSAMYFCASIGNRGRTGELFFGEGSRLTVL.